The T cell receptor beta chain under discussion was sequenced for a study of T-cell reconstitution after alpha-beta-depleted transplantation in children (dated by TCRdb to about 2016). Regarding the research as a whole: T-cell immune reconstitution after TCRalphabeta/CD19-depleted allogeneic hematopoietic cell transplantation in children was quantitatively tracked in the study by means of TCR repertoire profiling.

This clonotype showed up just a few times. Its antigen remains undetermined. No clone much larger than this one lies a single base away; base qualities are absent. The library was generated by PCR. Sequencing took place on an Illumina HiSeq 2500. Molecular barcoding was employed in the preparation of TCR libraries, with unique molecular identifiers being used to normalize TCRbeta repertoire quantification. TCRdb trimmed the raw reads at Q25, called clones with MiXCR and kept productive beta chains. Identical CDR3 proteins give one entry, which carries the most common genes and DNA. The sample has hundreds of thousands of distinct CDR3 sequences on record, around 11% of them singletons. The top ten clones comprise roughly 2.6% of the sample. CDR1 and CDR2, looked up from the germline V gene (reference sequence), are GTSNPN and SVGIG. Deletion took 3 bases off V and 7 bases off J, with a span of 9 bases between the germline ends. There are 11 amino acids in the CDR3, from cysteine to phenylalanine inclusive. Only the CDR3 portion is preserved as DNA: 33 bases, with reading frame beginning at the first base.

Specimen: PBMCs from the stem cell graft donor, collected from the stem cell graft. The clonotype originates from a human donor who donated a stem cell graft to a child with acute lymphoblastic leukemia. This sequence uses TRBV30 and TRBJ1-1, and perhaps TRBD1 as D gene, on 5 matching bases. The CDR3 corresponds to CAWSWGLEAFF. The DNA is TGTGCCTGGAGCTGGGGACTTGAAGCTTTCTTT.